These 21 T cell receptor beta chains were sequenced from one sample in a study of control samples from healthy donors and cancer patients. TCRdb keeps only in-frame clones here, not all; method: immunoSEQ multiplex PCR. The profile shows 160,000 or so clones, approximately 93% of them singletons. Material for sequencing was blood. Source of these receptors: a man aged 50 to 59 in good health.

V gene TRBV20-1 combines with J gene TRBJ1-2; D call uncertain. CDR1 is DFQATT, CDR2 SNEGSKA, per germline (reference sequence). CDR3 size: 12 residues. Trimming removed 3 bases from V and 3 bases from J, with 8 bases in between. The CDR3 loop is CSASIADYGYTF. As DNA, the CDR3 is TGCAGTGCTAGTATCGCGGACTATGGCTACACCTTC.

This clone was observed a single time. V and J are TRBV10-3 and TRBJ1-1; D ambiguous. The CDR3 contains 12 residues. Trimming left V 2 bases short and J 7 bases short, with 8 bases between. Germline CDR1 is ENHRY and CDR2 is SYGVKD. The CDR3 region has the DNA TGTGCCATCAGTGAGACGGCAGATGAAGCTTTCTTT. It codes for CAISETADEAFF.

The J gene is TRBJ1-1, the V gene TRBV10-3; D call uncertain. Germline V lookup: CDR1 ENHRY, CDR2 SYGVKD. The CDR3 loop spans 13 amino acids. V lost 5 bases to trimming and J lost 0 bases, with 7 bases between them. Here the CDR3 reads CAISLMLNTEAFF. For the CDR3, the DNA is TGTGCCATCAGTTTGATGTTGAACACTGAAGCTTTCTTT.

The chain employs TRBV5-1 and TRBJ2-2; D is ambiguous. Per the germline V gene, CDR1 is SGHRS and CDR2 is YFSETQ. Between the trimmed V and J ends, which lost 4 bases and 7 bases, there was a span of 14 bases. The CDR3 covers 14 residues. The CDR3 protein is CASSLRSVSGELFF. CDR3 in DNA: TGCGCCAGCAGCCTTAGGTCGGTGAGCGGGGAGCTGTTTTTT. Complete variable domain (other parts from reference TRBV5-1 and TRBJ2-2): KAGVTQTPRYLIKTRGQQVTLSCSPISGHRSVSWYQQTPGQGLQFLFEYFSETQRNKGNFPGRFSGRQFSNSRSEMNVSTLELGDSALYLCASSLRSVSGELFFGEGSRLTVL.

In its sample, this clone was seen once. The chain links TRBV27 to TRBJ2-1; 13 bases match TRBD2. The germline CDR1 and CDR2 sequences are MNHEY and SMNVEV (reference sequence). The CDR3 has 16 amino acids. Trimming cost V 4 bases and J 5 bases; bases outside gene matches: 5. CDR3: CASSSGTSGTHNEQFF. DNA for the CDR3: TGTGCCAGCAGTTCCGGGACTAGCGGGACCCACAATGAGCAGTTCTTC.

The chain combines TRBV9 with TRBJ1-2, with TRBD1 identical over 9 bases. V gave up 4 bases and J gave up 6 bases; unmatched junction bases: 13. The CDR3 is 16 amino acids. The germline gives CDR1 SGDLS, CDR2 YYNGEE. Written as DNA, the CDR3 is TGTGCCAGCAGCCCCGAACCCGGGACAGGGATCGATGGCTACACCTTC. Translating it yields CASSPEPGTGIDGYTF.

The gene calls are TRBV7-2 and TRBJ2-3; D ambiguous. With 4 bases removed from V and 5 bases from J, the gap between germline ends came to 10 bases. Per germline, CDR1 SGHTA and CDR2 FQGNSA. This CDR3 has 13 amino acids. CDR3 protein: CASSSGHQDTQYF. DNA for the CDR3: TGTGCCAGCAGCTCAGGTCATCAAGATACGCAGTATTTT.

The V and J genes are TRBV5-1 and TRBJ2-3; perhaps TRBD1 as D (6 bases). Germline CDR1 and CDR2: SGHRS and YFSETQ. This CDR3 region has 14 residues. V lost 1 base and J 5 bases, leaving 11 bases between the germline ends. The CDR3 here is CASSLNRVIDTQYF. The CDR3 DNA reads TGCGCCAGCAGCTTGAACAGGGTCATAGATACGCAGTATTTT.

This clone was recorded only once. The CDR3 region has the DNA TGTGCCAGCTCACTATTGACAGAGAACACCGGGGAGCTGTTTTTT. It translates to CASSLLTENTGELFF. The J gene is TRBJ2-2, the V gene TRBV18, with D perhaps TRBD1 (5 bases). With 4 bases removed from V and 1 base from J, the gap between germline ends came to 10 bases. The CDR3 totals 15 residues. Germline V gene lookup returns CDR1 KGHSH and CDR2 LQKENI.

This clone was seen once. This chain uses TRBV12-5 with TRBJ1-2; D remains ambiguous. Trimming took off 4 bases at V and 7 bases at J, with 25 bases between the two ends. The germline V gene has CDR1 LGHNT and CDR2 FRNRAP. The CDR3 runs 17 residues. Here the CDR3 reads CASGSAAVTQIGGGYTF. CDR3 in DNA: TGTGCTAGTGGTTCCGCTGCAGTTACCCAAATAGGCGGTGGCTACACCTTC.

The chain recombines TRBV5-7 with TRBJ2-7; 7 nucleotides align to TRBD2. TRBV5-7 is recorded as an ORF, its role being uncertain. The CDR3 consists of 14 residues. Unmatched junction bases numbered 6, after V lost 2 bases and J lost 4 bases. The CDR3 loop reads CASSFCSGDYEQYF. The CDR3 DNA is TGTGCCAGCAGCTTCTGCAGCGGGGATTACGAGCAGTACTTC.

V gene TRBV28 combines with J gene TRBJ2-2; TRBD2 matches 13 bases. The junction had 11 bases not matched to a gene; V was cut back by 5 bases and J by 5 bases. The CDR3 covers 18 residues. Germline values: CDR1 MDHEN, CDR2 SYDVKM. The chain's CDR3 is CASSTHMGTSGETGELFF. CDR3 DNA sequence: TGTGCCAGCAGTACCCATATGGGGACTAGCGGGGAGACCGGGGAGCTGTTTTTT.

J is TRBJ1-1 and V is TRBV7-9, with D maybe TRBD1 (5 bases). The CDR3 is 14 amino acids. Germline assignment: CDR1 SEHNR and CDR2 FQNEAQ (reference sequence). V was pared by 5 bases and J by 4 bases, with 14 bases between. In nucleotides, the CDR3 is TGTGCCAGCAGCGCGCTGGCAGGGTCCACTGAAGCTTTCTTT. It yields the protein CASSALAGSTEAFF.

The gene calls are TRBV28 and TRBJ1-5; D is undetermined. Trimming left V 7 bases short and J 2 bases short, with 12 bases between. The CDR3 consists of 14 residues. Germline CDR1 reads MDHEN; CDR2 reads SYDVKM. The CDR3 loop reads CASNKEYRNQPQHF. The DNA of the CDR3 is TGTGCCAGCAATAAAGAGTACCGCAATCAGCCCCAGCATTTT.

The chain is built from TRBV28 and TRBJ2-7; 12 bases match TRBD2. The germline CDR1 and CDR2 sequences are MDHEN and SYDVKM. The CDR3 consists of 15 residues. J gave up 2 bases and V 5 bases, and 4 bases lay outside the gene matches. The CDR3 nucleotides read TGTGCCAGCAGTGATGCTAGCGGGAGGGCCTACGAGCAGTACTTC. Protein: CASSDASGRAYEQYF.

The chain employs TRBV6-5 and TRBJ2-1, with 10 bases matching TRBD2. Germline CDR1 reads MNHEY; CDR2 reads SVGAGI. CDR3 length equals 16 residues. The trim removed 2 bases at V and 10 bases at J, leaving 11 bases unmatched. The CDR3 protein is CASSYGLAGGPGEQFF. In DNA form, the CDR3 reads TGTGCCAGCAGTTACGGGTTAGCGGGAGGCCCAGGGGAGCAGTTCTTC.

J is TRBJ2-1 and V is TRBV28; 10 bases agree with TRBD2. The junction had 2 bases not matched to a gene; V was cut back by 4 bases and J by 2 bases. The CDR3 is made up of 15 amino acids. From germline, CDR1 is MDHEN and CDR2 SYDVKM. The CDR3 nucleotides are TGTGCCAGCAGTTACGGACTAGCGGCCTACAATGAGCAGTTCTTC. Protein sequence: CASSYGLAAYNEQFF.

The chain has TRBV19 and TRBJ2-3, with D perhaps matching TRBD2 (6 bases). Germline loops: CDR1 LNHDA, CDR2 SQIVND (reference sequence). This CDR3 has 15 amino acids. The V gene lost 0 bases and the J gene lost 0 bases, with 7 bases spanning the gap. CDR3 DNA: TGTGCCAGTAGTATAGATGGGGGGAGCACAGATACGCAGTATTTT. Amino acid sequence: CASSIDGGSTDTQYF. The variable domain in full, with the rest retrieved from reference TRBV19 and TRBJ2-3, is DGGITQSPKYLFRKEGQNVTLSCEQNLNHDAMYWYRQDPGQGLRLIYYSQIVNDFQKGDIAEGYSVSREKKESFPLTVTSAQKNPTAFYLCASSIDGGSTDTQYFGPGTRLTVL.

The V and J genes are TRBV14 and TRBJ2-5; TRBD2 aligns across 7 bases. J gave up 5 bases and V 5 bases, and 8 bases lay outside the gene matches. Germline V CDR1 and CDR2: SGHDN, FVKESK. This CDR3 is 14 amino acids long. CDR3 nucleotides: TGTGCCAGCAGCTCACGGAGGGAGGGGGAGACCCAGTACTTC. This codes for CASSSRREGETQYF.

This rearrangement joins TRBV18 to TRBJ1-2; weak D call: TRBD1 (5 bases). The CDR3 covers 12 residues. The V end lost 4 bases, the J end lost 3 bases, and 6 bases lay between the germline ends. CDR1 and CDR2 (germline): KGHSH, LQKENI. The CDR3 nucleotides are TGTGCCAGCTCACAGACAGACTATGGCTACACCTTC. Translated, it gives CASSQTDYGYTF.

V usage is TRBV27 and J usage is TRBJ1-6; no reliable D call. The germline V gene has CDR1 MNHEY and CDR2 SMNVEV (reference sequence). V was pared by 3 bases and J by 3 bases, with 3 bases between. The CDR3 sequence is 13 residues long. CDR3 amino acids: CASSFLYNSPLHF. CDR3 nucleotides: TGTGCCAGCAGTTTTCTCTATAATTCACCCCTCCACTTT.